The present entry profiles one TCR beta chain with its context. Its antigen is still unknown. The Oncomine TCR Beta short-read assay sequenced DNA from cultured CD4+ T cells. TCRdb re-derived calls from the PCR reads in MiXCR, one entry per CDR3 protein. The data show about 14,000 distinct CDR3 sequences, 60% to 70% seen once. Treatment meaning: approximately 10-day PBMC culture with coronavirus spike peptide pools or control peptides (ViraFEST assay). The sample comes from a study of vaccination and CD4 T cells after COVID-19. V trimming: 5 bases; J trimming: 6 bases; junction bases outside the gene matches: 12. Germline CDR1 reads DFQATT; CDR2 reads SNEGSKA (reference sequence). The CDR3 consists of 15 residues.

The sample consisted of CD4+ T cells from blood, cultured in vitro. The rearrangement uses TRBV20-1 and TRBJ2-1, with TRBD2 matching over 8 bases. This TCR was recovered from a human donor who had recovered from COVID-19. CDR3 coding DNA: TGCAGTGCTTCTCCGAGCGGGAGTATCGGCAATGAGCAGTTCTTC. As protein: CSASPSGSIGNEQFF.